This section outlines one T cell receptor beta chain sequence together with its context. These data originate in a study of cytomegalovirus exposure and HLA in healthy donors. V shed 4 bases, J shed 1 base, and the junction held 3 bases outside the gene matches. This CDR3 has 15 amino acids. The germline V gene has CDR1 LGHNA and CDR2 YNFKEQ. PCR primers comprised 60 Vbeta and 13 Jbeta primers. Assay used: immunoSEQ multiplex PCR; TCRdb lists only in-frame clones, some missing. The table has tens of thousands of clones, approximately 80% seen once. The chain combines TRBV4-2 with TRBJ2-1; 8 nucleotides line up with TRBD1. Source material: PBMCs. The TCR comes from a man younger than 35 in good health and CMV-seropositive. DNA of the CDR3: TGTGCCAGCAGCCGCGGGACAGGATCCTACAATGAGCAGTTCTTC. Protein: CASSRGTGSYNEQFF.